The entry below gives a single TCR beta chain sequence along with its context. This clone occurred a few times. Its antigen remains unidentified. No base quality values were provided; no much bigger clone lies one nucleotide off. The data derive from a study of chemoradiotherapy in HPV16-positive cancers (dated by TCRdb to about 2022). Some background on the complete study: Candidate HPV-specific T-cell clones and common TCR motifs were defined through functional T-cell assays on cells from a couple of HPV16-positive patients. The study asked whether T-cell immunity against the HPV oncoproteins E6 and E7 changes during chemoradiotherapy and whether it affects survival. The candidate HPV-specific TCRs and motifs were subsequently tracked in TCR repertoires obtained from fewer than 95 patients with HPV-related cancers. What the work shows at the level of the full study, not this receptor alone: In HPV16-positive patients, expansion of HPV-responsive T cells during chemoradiotherapy was associated with improved recurrence-free survival. The functional definition of HPV-specific T cells came from only a couple of HPV16-positive patients, and the survival association was reported for HPV16-positive patients. Expansion of candidate HPV-specific clones and E7-related TCR motifs was observed in the tumor microenvironment during treatment, whereas no such expansion was observed for non-HPV-specific T cells.

Library generation was performed with the immunoSEQ multiplex PCR assay. TCRdb holds this immuneACCESS table with in-frame rearrangements only. Some clones are missing; in checked studies, unresolved V genes explain under half, and the rest has no known cause. Within this sample are some 11,000 clones, with around 70% of them counted one time only. In total, the top ten clones hold over 15% of the sample. Repertoires were sampled repeatedly over the course of chemoradiotherapy so that clonal expansion in the tumor microenvironment could be followed. The source of this sequence is a human donor with HPV-associated anogenital cancer. The sample was gathered from a patient who underwent chemoradiotherapy.

Read as DNA, the sequence is TGTGCCAGTTGCTTTAAGGGTCAGCCCCAGCATTTT. It specifies CASCFKGQPQHF. The rearrangement joined TRBV19 to TRBJ1-5; no D gene can be assigned with confidence. Trimming costs V 8 bases and J 6 bases, and their ends lie 11 bases apart. Including cysteine and phenylalanine, the CDR3 has 12 amino acids. Just CDR3 DNA is preserved here, 36 bases in frame from base 1. The germline V gene (reference sequence) sets CDR1 to LNHDA and CDR2 to SQIVND.